A selection of T cell receptor beta chains follows, all from one sample in a study of T cell repertoires in ileal Crohn's disease. Repertoires were generated with immunoSEQ multiplex PCR, while TCRdb's copy carries only in-frame clones and drops some. The sample consists of roughly 28,000 clones, about 81% of them appearing once. Material for sequencing was ileal tissue. Every receptor here comes from an adult with Crohn's disease. Each CDR3 is given with its conserved first and last residue. D genes are given only for firm matches. Not all rows give a size; the values are once, few, many and, for expanded clones, a class.

v_call	j_call	clone_size	d_call	cdr3_aa	cdr3_nt
TRBV4-3	TRBJ2-2	.	.	CAGSQGSHHNTGELFF	TGCGCCGGCAGCCAAGGGTCACACCATAACACCGGGGAGCTGTTTTTT
TRBV6-5	TRBJ1-2	.	.	CASSIDEAAGGYTF	TGTGCCAGCAGTATCGATGAGGCCGCGGGTGGCTACACCTTC
TRBV9	TRBJ1-4	.	.	CASSPTGRGDEKLFF	TGTGCCAGCAGTCCAACGGGGAGGGGAGATGAAAAACTGTTTTTT
TRBV4-2	TRBJ1-1	.	.	CASSQDPRRLGTEAFF	TGTGCCAGCAGCCAGGACCCCAGGAGGCTGGGCACTGAAGCTTTCTTT
TRBV30	TRBJ2-7	.	TRBD2	CAWSVWLAGESYEQYF	TGTGCCTGGAGTGTTTGGTTAGCGGGGGAAAGCTACGAGCAGTACTTC
TRBV5-1	TRBJ2-5	.	TRBD2	CASSLDRGGETQYF	TGCGCCAGCAGCTTGGATCGGGGGGGGGAGACCCAGTACTTC
TRBV5-4	TRBJ1-2	.	.	CASNRGGNYGYTF	TGTGCCAGCAACCGGGGGGGGAACTATGGCTACACCTTC
TRBV7-9	TRBJ2-1	.	TRBD2	CASTHRGGGGAYNEQFF	TGTGCCAGCACCCACCGGGGGGGCGGGGGCGCCTACAATGAGCAGTTCTTC
TRBV29-1	TRBJ2-2	.	TRBD1	CSVQGGVQSGELFF	TGCAGCGTTCAAGGGGGCGTTCAATCCGGGGAGCTGTTTTTT
TRBV19	TRBJ1-2	.	.	CASSIGRYGYTF	TGTGCCAGTAGTATCGGTCGCTATGGCTACACCTTC
TRBV9	TRBJ1-1	.	TRBD1	CASSAGTGNTEAFF	TGTGCCAGCAGCGCCGGGACAGGAAACACTGAAGCTTTCTTT
TRBV6-5	TRBJ2-5	.	.	CASSQTAYQETQYF	TGTGCCAGCAGTCAGACAGCATACCAAGAGACCCAGTACTTC
TRBV4-3	TRBJ1-2	few	.	CASSQVSQALGGYTF	TGCGCCAGCAGCCAAGTCTCCCAGGCCCTTGGTGGCTACACCTTC
TRBV6-1	TRBJ2-7	.	TRBD2	CATFWGLVAGEQYF	TGTGCCACCTTCTGGGGACTAGTTGCGGGCGAGCAGTACTTC
TRBV2	TRBJ2-3	once	.	CASSVRWGTDTQYF	TGTGCCAGCAGTGTGCGGTGGGGCACAGATACGCAGTATTTT
TRBV6-5	TRBJ1-6	.	.	CASSKQGNSPLHF	TGTGCCAGCAGTAAGCAGGGTAATTCACCCCTCCACTTT
TRBV18	TRBJ1-5	once	.	CASSPRIAFSSVGRVGYSNQPQHF	TGTGCCAGCTCACCACGTATTGCGTTCTCGAGTGTCGGGCGGGTAGGGTATAGCAATCAGCCCCAGCATTTT
TRBV10-3	TRBJ2-7	.	TRBD1	CAISGDDRGAYEQYF	TGTGCCATCAGTGGAGACGACAGGGGAGCCTACGAGCAGTACTTC
TRBV18	TRBJ1-5	.	TRBD1	CASSPSQGAKVQPQHF	TGTGCCAGCTCACCATCGCAGGGGGCGAAGGTTCAGCCCCAGCATTTT
TRBV9	TRBJ1-5	.	.	CASSAPLPGGGNQPQHF	TGTGCCAGCAGCGCCCCCCTGCCGGGGGGAGGCAATCAGCCCCAGCATTTT
TRBV6-5	TRBJ2-7	.	.	CASSYRPGEQYF	TGTGCCAGCAGTTACCGACCGGGGGAGCAGTACTTC
TRBV6-6	TRBJ1-1	.	TRBD1	CASSTDRGHGPEAFF	TGTGCCAGCAGTACCGACAGGGGGCACGGACCTGAAGCTTTCTTT
TRBV5-4	TRBJ2-5	.	TRBD1	CASSGPGTGGETQYF	TGTGCCAGCAGCGGACCCGGGACAGGGGGAGAGACCCAGTACTTC
TRBV11-2	TRBJ1-4	.	.	CASSPGVFNEKLFF	TGTGCCAGCAGCCCGGGGGTCTTTAATGAAAAACTGTTTTTT
TRBV5-1	TRBJ2-1	once	.	CASSLGGGWEQFF	TGCGCCAGCAGCTTGGGTGGGGGCTGGGAGCAGTTCTTC
TRBV9	TRBJ1-4	.	.	CASSGDIPNEKLFF	TGTGCCAGCAGCGGGGACATCCCTAATGAAAAACTGTTTTTT
TRBV2	TRBJ1-5	.	TRBD1	CASSGTGGINQPQHF	TGTGCCAGCAGTGGGACAGGGGGGATCAATCAGCCCCAGCATTTT
TRBV9	TRBJ2-7	.	TRBD1	CASSPRDRGPREQYF	TGTGCCAGCAGCCCCAGGGACAGGGGCCCAAGGGAGCAGTACTTC
TRBV27	TRBJ2-1	.	TRBD2	CASKLAGSSYNEQFF	TGTGCCAGCAAATTAGCGGGGAGTTCCTACAATGAGCAGTTCTTC
TRBV15	TRBJ1-1	.	.	CATSREGWSTEAFF	TGTGCCACCAGCAGAGAGGGTTGGAGCACTGAAGCTTTCTTT
TRBV10-3	TRBJ2-2	.	TRBD2	CATGTSGGRSNTGELFF	TGTGCCACTGGGACTAGCGGGGGGCGATCGAACACCGGGGAGCTGTTTTTT
TRBV7-2	TRBJ2-1	.	.	CASSLDGTPYNEQFF	TGTGCCAGCAGCTTAGATGGGACTCCTTACAATGAGCAGTTCTTC
TRBV4-1	TRBJ2-3	.	TRBD1	CASSKAAGTGSPDTQYF	TGCGCCAGCAGCAAGGCTGCCGGGACAGGGTCCCCAGATACGCAGTATTTT
TRBV19	TRBJ1-2	.	TRBD1	CASSRQGRYGYTF	TGTGCCAGTAGCCGACAGGGGCGCTATGGCTACACCTTC
TRBV5-6	TRBJ1-2	.	TRBD1	CASSSATTGGHGYTF	TGTGCCAGCAGTTCGGCCACGACAGGGGGTCATGGCTACACCTTC
TRBV6-5	TRBJ2-7	.	.	CASTPGHFYEQYF	TGTGCCAGCACCCCGGGACATTTCTACGAGCAGTACTTC
TRBV18	TRBJ1-3	.	.	CASSPGGGNTIYF	TGTGCCAGCTCACCAGGAGGCGGAAACACCATATATTTT
TRBV5-6	TRBJ2-1	.	.	CASSLGLAGNEQFF	TGTGCCAGCAGCTTGGGCCTAGCCGGGAATGAGCAGTTCTTC
TRBV2	TRBJ1-1	once	TRBD1	CASTRDRPMNTEAFF	TGTGCCAGCACCCGGGACAGGCCCATGAACACTGAAGCTTTCTTT
TRBV19	TRBJ1-4	.	.	CASSMAGRVTLNEKLFF	TGTGCCAGTAGTATGGCGGGGCGCGTCACCCTTAATGAAAAACTGTTTTTT
TRBV2	TRBJ2-2	few	.	CASSEQGTLVSTGELFF	TGTGCCAGCAGTGAGCAGGGGACATTAGTGAGCACCGGGGAGCTGTTTTTT
TRBV18	TRBJ1-5	.	TRBD1	CASSRTGGNQPQHF	TGTGCCAGCTCACGGACAGGGGGGAATCAGCCCCAGCATTTT
TRBV5-4	TRBJ1-2	.	TRBD1	CASRDPGQGLANYGYTF	TGTGCCAGCAGGGACCCGGGACAGGGCCTCGCTAACTATGGCTACACCTTC
TRBV10-2	TRBJ2-1	.	.	CASSDQGWNEQFF	TGCGCCAGCAGTGATCAGGGGTGGAATGAGCAGTTCTTC
TRBV7-2	TRBJ1-3	.	TRBD1	CASSLGQGAPSGNTIYF	TGTGCCAGCAGCTTAGGACAGGGGGCTCCTTCCGGAAACACCATATATTTT
TRBV20-1	TRBJ1-2	.	.	CSARTYDGYTF	TGCAGTGCTAGGACTTACGATGGCTACACCTTC
TRBV5-5	TRBJ2-3	few	.	CASSLAPSSTDTQYF	TGTGCCAGCAGCTTGGCCCCTTCCAGCACAGATACGCAGTATTTT